A single sample gave rise to the 14 T cell receptor beta chains below, sequenced in a study of blood T cell repertoires in COVID-19. The assay was immunoSEQ multiplex PCR, and TCRdb's table has in-frame clones only and misses some. The sample consists of around 20,000 clones, roughly 89% of them appearing once. Sequencing input: peripheral blood. The receptors stem from a woman aged 60-70 years with active COVID-19.

V is TRBV20-1 and J is TRBJ1-1; D not resolved. Trimming removed 6 bases at V and 8 bases at J, with 13 bases between. Germline CDR1 DFQATT, CDR2 SNEGSKA (reference sequence). This CDR3 has 11 residues. As DNA, the CDR3 is TGCAGTGCCCCCTCGGGTGCAGAAGCTTTCTTT. Its protein is CSAPSGAEAFF.

The chain links TRBV5-1 to TRBJ1-6; TRBD1 aligns across 12 bases. The CDR3 runs to 15 residues. Germline lookup yields CDR1 SGHRS and CDR2 YFSETQ. V lost 3 bases to trimming and J lost 14 bases; unmatched junction nucleotides: 9. Here the CDR3 reads CASSSEGTGGRSLHF. Here the CDR3 DNA reads TGCGCCAGCAGCTCCGAAGGGACAGGGGGCAGATCCCTCCACTTT.

This chain joins TRBV5-4 and TRBJ2-7; TRBD2 aligns across 11 bases. This CDR3 has 14 residues. In germline, CDR1 is SGHNT, CDR2 YYREEE (reference sequence). Trimming took 3 bases from V and 6 from J; bases not matched to a gene: 5. The CDR3 region is CASSYAGTSGEQYF. CDR3 nucleotide sequence: TGTGCCAGCAGCTACGCAGGGACTAGCGGCGAGCAGTACTTC.

V gene TRBV12-5 combines with J gene TRBJ1-1, with a weak D call TRBD1 (5 bases). Trimming removed 6 bases at V and 0 bases at J, with 11 bases between. In germline, CDR1 is LGHNT, CDR2 FRNRAP. This CDR3 spans 14 amino acids. The CDR3 nucleotides are TGTGCTAGTGGGGAGGGGTCTGTGAACACTGAAGCTTTCTTT. Residues: CASGEGSVNTEAFF.

The rearrangement links TRBV2 to TRBJ2-1; tentative D call: TRBD1 (5 bases). The V and J ends lost 0 bases and 5 bases respectively, with 17 bases between them. The CDR3 consists of 17 residues. Germline values: CDR1 SNHLY, CDR2 FYNNEI. CDR3 in amino acids: CASSEAVLVTGNNEQFF. The DNA for the CDR3 is TGTGCCAGCAGTGAAGCGGTGTTGGTAACAGGCAACAATGAGCAGTTCTTC. Drawing the rest from reference TRBV2 and TRBJ2-1, the complete variable domain is EPEVTQTPSHQVTQMGQEVILRCVPISNHLYFYWYRQILGQKVEFLVSFYNNEISEKSEIFDDQFSVERPDGSNFTLKIRSTKLEDSAMYFCASSEAVLVTGNNEQFFGPGTRLTVL.

The rearrangement links TRBV3-1 (or the pseudogene TRBV3-2) to TRBJ2-3; TRBD2 matches 9 bases. CDR3 length equals 16 residues. Germline CDR1 LGHDT, CDR2 YNNKEL (reference sequence). V lost 4 bases, J lost 7 bases, and 12 bases stayed unmatched. The CDR3 bases are TGTGCCAGCAGCCCTTCGGGACTAGCAAAGGGCAATACGCAGTATTTT. This translates into CASSPSGLAKGNTQYF.

In regard to this clone: A junction end diverges from the germline sequence, so it may reflect a read error. This chain joins TRBV11-3 and TRBJ1-1; 9 bases are shared with TRBD1. The CDR3 is made up of 12 amino acids. The germline V gene encodes CDR1 SGHNT and CDR2 YENEEA. The CDR3 bases are TGTGCCAGCAGCTTCGGACAGGGGCCCTCAAATTTT. Translating it yields CASSFGQGPSNF.

The J gene is TRBJ2-5, the V gene TRBV18, with D possibly being TRBD1 (6 bases). The germline CDR1 and CDR2 sequences are KGHSH and LQKENI. V shed 0 bases and J shed 0 bases, with 14 bases lying between them. The CDR3 runs 17 residues. For the CDR3, the DNA is TGTGCCAGCTCACCACCTGTTAGGGGGTGGTACCAAGAGACCCAGTACTTC. This encodes CASSPPVRGWYQETQYF.

The genes are TRBV12-5 and TRBJ1-3; TRBD1 agrees at 8 bases. CDR1 LGHNT and CDR2 FRNRAP come from the germline V gene. The junction had 6 bases not matched to a gene; V was cut back by 9 bases and J by 2 bases. CDR3 size: 14 residues. CDR3 residues: CASEQGATGNTIYF. The CDR3 DNA reads TGTGCTAGCGAGCAGGGGGCGACTGGAAACACCATATATTTT.

The chain employs TRBV12-5 and TRBJ2-3; TRBD1 might be the D (7 bases). V lost 4 bases and J 4 bases, leaving 21 bases between the germline ends. The CDR3 totals 17 residues. Germline assignment: CDR1 LGHNT and CDR2 FRNRAP. CDR3 sequence: CASGYPRQGGLADTQYF. The CDR3 bases are TGTGCTAGTGGTTACCCCCGACAGGGAGGTCTCGCAGATACGCAGTATTTT.

The chain carries TRBV4-2 and TRBJ1-5; 9 nucleotides match TRBD1. Germline V gives CDR1 LGHNA, CDR2 YNFKEQ. This CDR3 is built from 19 residues. V lost 2 bases and J lost 0; bases outside the gene matches: 11. The CDR3 here is CASSQPTDRGLDSNQPQHF. The CDR3, as DNA: TGTGCCAGCAGCCAACCAACGGACAGGGGACTCGATAGCAATCAGCCCCAGCATTTT.

This chain joins TRBV24-1 and TRBJ1-1; TRBD1 might be the D (6 bases). This CDR3 region has 12 residues. The germline CDR1 and CDR2 sequences are KGHDR and SFDVKD. V lost 4 bases, J lost 11 bases, and 13 bases lay in between. The chain's CDR3 is CATSDLQGTAFF. The CDR3 nucleotides are TGTGCCACCAGTGACTTACAGGGTACGGCTTTCTTT.

The gene calls are TRBV27 and TRBJ2-2; 11 nucleotides align to TRBD2. The ends lost 5 bases at V and 4 bases at J; junction bases unmatched: 6. Germline V lookup: CDR1 MNHEY, CDR2 SMNVEV (reference sequence). CDR3 size: 16 residues. CDR3 bases: TGTGCCAGCAGTCCCCAGCTAGCGGGGGGCACCGGGGAGCTGTTTTTT. It is translated as CASSPQLAGGTGELFF.

V and J are TRBV2 and TRBJ2-1, with no clear D. Germline values: CDR1 SNHLY, CDR2 FYNNEI. V was clipped by 11 bases and J by 10 bases, with 21 bases between them. The CDR3 has 13 amino acids. As DNA, the CDR3 is TGTGCCGACCAAGCAACCGAAGGCAGGGAGCAGTTCTTC. Translation: CADQATEGREQFF.